This is a list of T cell receptor beta chains from one sample in a study of cytotoxic CD8 clonotypes in ibrutinib-treated CLL. Profiled with immunoSEQ multiplex PCR; TCRdb holds only in-frame clones, not every one. The sample shows approximately 140,000 clones, roughly 77% of them seen only once. Sequences were derived from PBMCs, sampled after 12 months of ibrutinib treatment. The receptors originated from a human donor with chronic lymphocytic leukemia. Both conserved end residues are part of each CDR3. The D gene is left open where the match is weak. Rows may omit the clone size; those that give it use once, few, many or a size class.

J | D | size | V | DNA | CDR3
TRBJ2-2 | - | - | TRBV7-9 | TGTGCCAGCAGCTTGGGTTACTCGAACACCGGGGAGCTGTTTTTT | CASSLGYSNTGELFF
TRBJ2-3 | TRBD2 | - | TRBV7-9 | TGTGCCAGCAGCTTACTAGCGGATTTCACAGATACGCAGTATTTT | CASSLLADFTDTQYF
TRBJ1-1 | - | - | TRBV6-5 | TGTGCCAGCAGTTTTAGAACAGGGTACACTGAAGCTTTCTTT | CASSFRTGYTEAFF
TRBJ2-5 | - | - | TRBV5-1 | TGCGCCAGCAGCTTGTCAGGGGAAGAGACCCAGTACTTC | CASSLSGEETQYF
TRBJ1-4 | - | - | TRBV6-5 | TGTGCCAGCAGTCTGACGGGGATGGCTAATGAAAAACTGTTTTTT | CASSLTGMANEKLFF
TRBJ2-1 | - | - | TRBV7-7 | TGTGCTAGCAGCTTAGGAAGCGGGCCGTACAATGAGCAGTTCTTC | CASSLGSGPYNEQFF
TRBJ2-7 | - | - | TRBV5-6 | TGTGCCAGCAGCTTGGCAGGGCGCTCCTACGAGCAGTACTTC | CASSLAGRSYEQYF
TRBJ2-1 | TRBD2 | - | TRBV18 | TGTGCCAGCTCACCACCGTATCCGGGGGGGACGAATGAGCAGTTCTTC | CASSPPYPGGTNEQFF
TRBJ2-2 | - | - | TRBV9 | TGTGCCAGCAGCGTAACACTCCTCAACACCGGGGAGCTGTTTTTT | CASSVTLLNTGELFF
TRBJ2-3 | TRBD2 | - | TRBV10-3 | TGTGCCATCAGGGGGACTAGCGGGAGAACAGATACGCAGTATTTT | CAIRGTSGRTDTQYF
TRBJ1-2 | - | - | TRBV7-9 | TGTGCCAGCAACACAGAAGAGACAAACTATGGCTACACCTTC | CASNTEETNYGYTF
TRBJ1-5 | - | - | TRBV19 | TGTGCCAGTAACTATTGGGAAGGTCAGCCCCAGCATTTT | CASNYWEGQPQHF
TRBJ2-2 | - | - | TRBV5-6 | TGTGCCAGCAGCTTGGGCTTGGTTGCCGGGGAGCTGTTTTTT | CASSLGLVAGELFF
TRBJ2-2 | - | - | TRBV5-5 | TGTGCCAGCAGCTCGGCAGGGGGGCCGAACACCGGGGAGCTGTTTTTT | CASSSAGGPNTGELFF
TRBJ1-3 | - | - | TRBV2 | TGTGCCAGCAGTGCCCGGGGGGTTGCTGGAAACACCATATATTTT | CASSARGVAGNTIYF
TRBJ2-3 | TRBD1 | - | TRBV27 | TGTGCCAGCAGCAAAGGGACAGGGGCAGATACGCAGTATTTT | CASSKGTGADTQYF
TRBJ1-6 | TRBD1 | - | TRBV7-8 | TGTGCCAGCAGCTTATTGGCAGGGGGTGATTCACCCCTCCACTTT | CASSLLAGGDSPLHF
TRBJ2-4 | - | - | TRBV21-1 | TGTGCCAGCAGCAAAGAACGGGCAGGGGTCAAAAACATTCAGTACTTC | CASSKERAGVKNIQYF
TRBJ2-7 | - | - | TRBV7-2 | TGTGCCAGCAGCTTAGCAAGACCCCGCCTCGACAGGACCTACGAGCAGTACTTC | CASSLARPRLDRTYEQYF
TRBJ2-5 | - | - | TRBV7-7 | TGTGCCAGCAGCACCGGATGGCAGACCCAAGAGACCCAGTACTTC | CASSTGWQTQETQYF
TRBJ2-1 | TRBD1 | - | TRBV5-6 | TGTGCCAGCAGCAAGGACAGGGGATTAAAGTTCTTC | CASSKDRGLKFF
TRBJ2-5 | TRBD2 | - | TRBV6-5 | TGTGCCAGCAAGACCGGGACTAGCGGGGGTCCGCTCTACTTC | CASKTGTSGGPLYF
TRBJ2-7 | - | - | TRBV10-3 | TGTGCCATCCGCGAATCAGCTCTTAACGAGCAGTACTTC | CAIRESALNEQYF
TRBJ2-3 | - | - | TRBV20-1 | TGCAGTGCTGACTCCAGGGATACGCAGTATTTT | CSADSRDTQYF
TRBJ2-2 | TRBD1 | - | TRBV6-5 | TGTGCCAGCAGAAAGACAGGGGGGTCCACCGGGGAGCTGTTTTTT | CASRKTGGSTGELFF
TRBJ2-7 | TRBD1 | - | TRBV2 | TGTGCCAGCAGGGCGACCGGGACAGTCACCTACGAGCAGTACTTC | CASRATGTVTYEQYF
TRBJ1-5 | - | few | TRBV5-8 | TGTGCCAGCAGCCCCGAGCGGGGTGGGGATCAGCCCCAGCATTTT | CASSPERGGDQPQHF